The following is a T cell receptor (beta chain) sequence with its context. This entry belongs to a study of blood T cell repertoires in COVID-19. As for the study in general: COVID-19 samples collected from the United States, Italy and Spain covered acute and convalescent phases. T cells, B-cell-depleted T cells, or PBMCs supplied cDNA or gDNA.

Enrolled during active infection, Seattle patients were then followed longitudinally. In the original workflow: Reference gene primer amplification in the assay estimated nucleated cell counts. The repertoire was sequenced with immunoSEQ multiplex PCR; TCRdb's copy has only in-frame clones and lacks some. V, J and clone size reflect that table, while D and trimming were determined from the DNA. Of some 230,000 clones in the sample, around 87% were seen once. Germline CDR1 reads MRHNA; CDR2 reads SNTAGT. V lost 4 bases and J lost 5, with 12 bases in between. The CDR3 runs to 15 residues. The clonotype comes from a woman aged 45 to 65 with COVID-19, enrolled during active disease. Sequencing was done on a sample of peripheral blood. The chain couples TRBV6-4 to TRBJ2-6; perhaps TRBD1 as D (5 bases). CDR3 in DNA: TGTGCCAGCAGTGGGACACCTCTTAGGGCCAACGTCCTGACTTTC. Residues: CASSGTPLRANVLTF.